This T cell receptor (beta chain) was observed in a study of radiotherapy plus CTLA-4 blockade in lung cancer. Overall study results and limits: Subsequent to radiotherapy plus ipilimumab, tumor-derived TCR clones underwent expansion in blood.

About this clone itself: As yet, its antigen is unknown.

TCRdb's copy holds only in-frame clones and misses some; the assay was immunoSEQ multiplex PCR. The sample has 55,000 to 80,000 clones, over 75% seen once. CDR1 and CDR2 (germline): SGHNT, YYREEE (reference sequence). This CDR3 comprises 15 residues. Trimming left V 4 bases short and J 2 bases short, with 15 bases between. Each patient with chemo-refractory metastatic non-small-cell lung cancer was treated with focal radiation plus CTLA-4 blockade using ipilimumab. The material was peripheral blood, obtained from a patient treated with radiotherapy plus ipilimumab. The clonotype originates from a human donor with non-small cell lung cancer that progressed on radiotherapy plus ipilimumab. This chain links TRBV5-4 with TRBJ1-2; D is possibly TRBD1 (6 bases). CDR3 residues: CASSPETGTNYGYTF. The CDR3 nucleotides are TGTGCCAGCAGCCCGGAAACAGGGACCAACTATGGCTACACCTTC. Filled out from reference TRBV5-4 and TRBJ1-2, the complete variable domain reads ETGVTQSPTHLIKTRGQQVTLRCSSQSGHNTVSWYQQALGQGPQFIFQYYREEENGRGNFPPRFSGLQFPNYSSELNVNALELDDSALYLCASSPETGTNYGYTFGSGTRLTVV.